The 20 T cell receptor beta chains reported below all come from one sample, sequenced in a study of cytomegalovirus exposure and HLA in healthy donors. 60 Vbeta and 13 Jbeta primers were used in PCR. Measured with immunoSEQ multiplex PCR; TCRdb has only the in-frame clones, and not every one. The table has under 95,000 clones, less than 10% seen once. Sequenced: PBMCs. Receptor source: a man aged 50-60 years in good health and CMV-seronegative.

This sequence joins TRBV5-4 and TRBJ2-7; 12 bases agree with TRBD2. The CDR3 covers 16 residues. Trimming took 3 bases from V and 5 from J; bases not matched to a gene: 9. Germline CDR1 and CDR2: SGHNT and YYREEE (reference sequence). CDR3 amino acids: CASSYTSGGRGDEQYF. In DNA, the CDR3 is TGTGCCAGCAGCTACACTAGCGGGGGGAGAGGAGACGAGCAGTACTTC.

This clone came up a few times. The chain couples TRBV2 to TRBJ1-2; 7 bases map to TRBD1. The CDR3 is 16 residues long. Germline loops: CDR1 SNHLY, CDR2 FYNNEI. Trimming cost V 6 bases and J 7 bases; bases outside gene matches: 17. The CDR3, as DNA: TGTGCCAGCAGGAGTGCCTGGACAGGCAGCTTAGGTGGCTACACCTTC. Translating gives CASRSAWTGSLGGYTF.

The chain employs TRBV5-5 and TRBJ1-5, with a possible D match to TRBD1 (6 bases). This CDR3 is 15 amino acids long. V lost 2 bases and J lost 1, with 10 bases in between. Germline V gene sequence: CDR1 SGHKS, CDR2 YYEKEE (reference sequence). CDR3: CASSLRQGSNQPQHF. The CDR3 region has the DNA TGTGCCAGCAGCTTACGGCAGGGGAGCAATCAGCCCCAGCATTTT.

This clone came up a few times. CDR3 residues: CASSYSQGNQPQHF. The CDR3 DNA follows: TGTGCCAGCAGTTACTCACAGGGGAATCAGCCCCAGCATTTT. The chain recombines TRBV6-5 with TRBJ1-5, with TRBD1 identical over 7 bases. Germline V gives CDR1 MNHEY, CDR2 SVGAGI. With 0 bases clipped from V and 4 bases from J, the junction kept 0 bases outside the gene matches. CDR3 length: 14 residues.

The V gene is TRBV18, the J gene TRBJ1-1; D is uncertain. Germline values: CDR1 KGHSH, CDR2 LQKENI. Between the trimmed V and J ends, which lost 3 bases and 5 bases, there was a span of 13 bases. The CDR3 covers 14 residues. CDR3 protein: CASSPPGGRTEAFF. CDR3 nucleotides: TGTGCCAGCTCACCCCCGGGAGGTAGGACTGAAGCTTTCTTT.

This clone has more than one count but fewer than ten. This rearrangement joins TRBV5-1 to TRBJ1-1; a weak D match, TRBD1 (6 bases). Per germline, CDR1 SGHRS and CDR2 YFSETQ. With 4 bases removed from V and 5 bases from J, the gap between germline ends came to 12 bases. The CDR3 runs 13 residues. The CDR3 region has the DNA TGCGCCAGCAGCCACAGGGAGGGGACTGAAGCTTTCTTT. Translated, it gives CASSHREGTEAFF.

The V and J genes are TRBV19 and TRBJ2-7; 7 bases are shared with TRBD1. Germline values: CDR1 LNHDA, CDR2 SQIVND (reference sequence). The CDR3 is 14 residues long. V was clipped by 3 bases and J by 3 bases; unmatched bases: 5. CDR3 sequence: CASSIGTAFYEQYF. CDR3 nucleotides: TGTGCCAGTAGTATTGGGACAGCTTTCTACGAGCAGTACTTC.

The gene calls are TRBV11-1 and TRBJ1-4; D is uncertain. Germline V lookup: CDR1 SGHAT, CDR2 FQDESV (reference sequence). The CDR3 runs 14 residues. V was shortened by 5 bases and J by 0 bases, with 7 bases between the two germline ends. The CDR3 DNA reads TGTGCCAGCAGCCGTTCTCCAACTAATGAAAAACTGTTTTTT. It yields the protein CASSRSPTNEKLFF.

The sample holds a few counts of this clone. The chain recombines TRBV6-5 with TRBJ1-1; D uncertain. The germline gives CDR1 MNHEY, CDR2 SVGAGI. Trimming stripped 0 bases from V and 0 bases from J, with 5 bases between. This CDR3 is 14 amino acids long. In nucleotides, the CDR3 is TGTGCCAGCAGTTACTCGAGGGTGAACACTGAAGCTTTCTTT. Translating it yields CASSYSRVNTEAFF.

J is TRBJ1-1 and V is TRBV5-1; D call uncertain. The V gene lost 2 bases and the J gene lost 4 bases, with 12 bases spanning the gap. CDR1 is SGHRS and CDR2 is YFSETQ in the germline V gene. This CDR3 spans 14 amino acids. CDR3 nucleotides: TGCGCCAGCAGCTTTGGGAGTGGGAGCACTGAAGCTTTCTTT. It translates to CASSFGSGSTEAFF. Complete variable domain (other parts from reference TRBV5-1 and TRBJ1-1): KAGVTQTPRYLIKTRGQQVTLSCSPISGHRSVSWYQQTPGQGLQFLFEYFSETQRNKGNFPGRFSGRQFSNSRSEMNVSTLELGDSALYLCASSFGSGSTEAFFGQGTRLTVV.

This clone was counted only a few times. The chain joins TRBV6-5 to TRBJ1-4, with D possibly matching TRBD1 (6 bases). The germline V gene has CDR1 MNHEY and CDR2 SVGAGI. The V gene lost 6 bases and the J gene lost 7 bases, with 18 bases spanning the gap. The CDR3 covers 15 residues. The chain's CDR3 is CASRQGGSAGEKLFF. CDR3 bases: TGTGCCAGCAGACAGGGCGGATCCGCGGGTGAAAAACTGTTTTTT.

This clone came up many times. The chain recombines TRBV5-6 with TRBJ2-4; 8 bases map to TRBD1. The CDR3 contains 13 residues. Germline CDR1 is SGHDT and CDR2 is YYEEEE. Trimming removed 7 bases from V and 4 bases from J; junction bases left unmatched: 4. The CDR3 nucleotides read TGTGCCAGCGGGCAGGGGGCAAAAAACATTCAGTACTTC. Translating it yields CASGQGAKNIQYF.

J is TRBJ1-4 and V is TRBV5-4; D might be TRBD1 (5 bases). CDR1 is SGHNT, CDR2 YYREEE, per germline (reference sequence). This CDR3 is built from 14 residues. Between the trimmed V and J ends, which lost 4 bases and 6 bases, there was a span of 13 bases. The CDR3 DNA sequence: TGTGCCAGCAGCGTGGGACGACGGGATGAAAAACTGTTTTTT. Amino acid sequence: CASSVGRRDEKLFF.

The chain couples TRBV5-1 to TRBJ1-1; 9 bases fit TRBD1. V gave up 3 bases and J gave up 4 bases; unmatched junction bases: 7. There are 15 residues in the CDR3. Germline V CDR1 and CDR2: SGHRS, YFSETQ. This chain's CDR3 is CASSSNPGQGTEAFF. The CDR3 DNA sequence: TGCGCCAGCAGCTCAAATCCGGGACAGGGCACTGAAGCTTTCTTT.

This clone was found a few times. V gene TRBV19 combines with J gene TRBJ2-1; D gene ambiguous. The CDR3 covers 11 residues. Trimming removed 5 bases from V and 8 bases from J, with 7 bases in between. Per germline, CDR1 LNHDA and CDR2 SQIVND (reference sequence). CDR3 in DNA: TGTGCCAGTAGTCCAGGCCATGAGCAGTTCTTC. It yields the protein CASSPGHEQFF. Variable domain in full (rest from reference TRBV19 and TRBJ2-1): DGGITQSPKYLFRKEGQNVTLSCEQNLNHDAMYWYRQDPGQGLRLIYYSQIVNDFQKGDIAEGYSVSREKKESFPLTVTSAQKNPTAFYLCASSPGHEQFFGPGTRLTVL.

This clone occurred a few times. V and J are TRBV28 and TRBJ2-7; 9 bases fit TRBD2. This CDR3 is built from 13 residues. CDR1 and CDR2 (germline): MDHEN, SYDVKM. J lost 6 bases, V lost 2 bases, and 2 bases had no gene match. Here the CDR3 reads CASSLASGTEQYF. The CDR3 DNA reads as TGTGCCAGCAGTTTAGCTAGCGGGACCGAGCAGTACTTC.

The rearrangement joins TRBV5-4 to TRBJ1-1; D uncertain. The ends were cut back, 1 base at V and 4 bases at J, with 5 bases in the middle. The CDR3 sequence is 12 residues long. CDR1 is SGHNT and CDR2 is YYREEE in the germline V gene (reference sequence). The CDR3 nucleotides are TGTGCCAGCAGCTTGCGGAGCACTGAAGCTTTCTTT. Translating it yields CASSLRSTEAFF.

This clone turned up a few times. The chain combines TRBV30 with TRBJ2-1; D may be TRBD1 (5 bases). The length of the CDR3 is 14 residues. Germline V lookup: CDR1 GTSNPN, CDR2 SVGIG (reference sequence). V was pared by 0 bases and J by 4 bases, with 10 bases between. The CDR3 loop reads CAWSVGRKYNEQFF. CDR3 nucleotide sequence: TGTGCCTGGAGTGTGGGGCGGAAATACAATGAGCAGTTCTTC.

This clone was seen many times. V is TRBV2 and J is TRBJ2-4, with TRBD2 matching 12 bases. The CDR3 length is 16 residues. CDR1 is SNHLY, CDR2 FYNNEI, per germline. Germline trimming cut 6 bases from V and 3 bases from J; bases unmatched to any gene: 6. Written as DNA, the CDR3 is TGTGCCAGCAGGCAAGGACTAGCGGGGATCAAAAACATTCAGTACTTC. This translates into CASRQGLAGIKNIQYF.

This clone was seen only a few times. The chain carries TRBV6-5 and TRBJ1-3; 7 bases are a match to TRBD1. Trimming at V came to 4 bases and at J to 2 bases, leaving 2 bases not matched to a gene. The CDR3 length is 14 residues. Germline loops: CDR1 MNHEY, CDR2 SVGAGI. In nucleotides, the CDR3 is TGTGCCAGCAGTTTAGGGACAGCTGGAAACACCATATATTTT. Translation gives CASSLGTAGNTIYF.